This T cell receptor beta chain was sequenced for a study of preoperative IRX-2 immunotherapy in early breast cancer. Treatment denoted: preoperative locoregional IRX-2 cytokine immunotherapy. This phase Ib study tested locoregional IRX-2 cytokine immunotherapy given before surgery. This table comes from immunoSEQ multiplex PCR, and its TCRdb copy is limited to in-frame clones, with some not included. Counted here are some 35,000 clones, around four fifths occurring once; the ten biggest clones make up about 1.5%. The CDR3 extends over 16 amino acids. Trimming pared 3 bases from V and 1 base from J, leaving 16 bases between. Germline V lookup: CDR1 SGHVS, CDR2 FNYEAQ.

The material was lymph node tissue, obtained after IRX-2 immunotherapy. V and J are TRBV7-6 and TRBJ2-7, with D possibly TRBD2 on 5 matching bases. The TCR was taken from a human donor with breast cancer. CDR3 region: CASSLVFGRRSYEQYF. The CDR3, as DNA: TGTGCCAGCAGCTTGGTTTTTGGACGGAGGTCCTACGAGCAGTACTTC.